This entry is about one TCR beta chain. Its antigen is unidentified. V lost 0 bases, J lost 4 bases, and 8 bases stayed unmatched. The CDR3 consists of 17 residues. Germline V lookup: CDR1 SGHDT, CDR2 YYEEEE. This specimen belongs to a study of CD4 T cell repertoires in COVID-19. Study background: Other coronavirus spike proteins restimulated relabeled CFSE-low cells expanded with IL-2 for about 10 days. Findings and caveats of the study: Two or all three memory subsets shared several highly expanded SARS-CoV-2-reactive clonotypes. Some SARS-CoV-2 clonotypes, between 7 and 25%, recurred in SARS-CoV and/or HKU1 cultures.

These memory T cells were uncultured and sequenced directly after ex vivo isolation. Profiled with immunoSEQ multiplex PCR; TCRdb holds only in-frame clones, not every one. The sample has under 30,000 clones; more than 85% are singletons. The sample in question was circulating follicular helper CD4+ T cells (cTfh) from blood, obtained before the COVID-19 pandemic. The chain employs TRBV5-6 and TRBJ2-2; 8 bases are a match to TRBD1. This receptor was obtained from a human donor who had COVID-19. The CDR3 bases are TGTGCCAGCAGCTTGGGTGCCTGGACAGGGCCCACCGGGGAGCTGTTTTTT. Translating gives CASSLGAWTGPTGELFF.